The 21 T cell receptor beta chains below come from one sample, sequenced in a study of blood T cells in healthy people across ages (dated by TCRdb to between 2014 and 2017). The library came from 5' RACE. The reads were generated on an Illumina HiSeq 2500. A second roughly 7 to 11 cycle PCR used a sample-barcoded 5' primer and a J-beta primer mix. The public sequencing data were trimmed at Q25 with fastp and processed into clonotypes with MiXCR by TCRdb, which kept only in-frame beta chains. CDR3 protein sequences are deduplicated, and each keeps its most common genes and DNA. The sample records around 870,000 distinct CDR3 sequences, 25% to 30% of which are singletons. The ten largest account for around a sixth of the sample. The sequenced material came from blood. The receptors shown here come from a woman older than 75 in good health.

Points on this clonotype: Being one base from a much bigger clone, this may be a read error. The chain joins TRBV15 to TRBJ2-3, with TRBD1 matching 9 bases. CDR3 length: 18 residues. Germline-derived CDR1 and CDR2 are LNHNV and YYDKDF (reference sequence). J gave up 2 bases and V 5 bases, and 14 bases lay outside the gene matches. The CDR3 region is CATSPSGTGSRVTDTQYF. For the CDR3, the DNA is TGTGCCACCAGCCCCAGCGGGACAGGGAGCAGGGTCACAGATACGCAGTATTTT.

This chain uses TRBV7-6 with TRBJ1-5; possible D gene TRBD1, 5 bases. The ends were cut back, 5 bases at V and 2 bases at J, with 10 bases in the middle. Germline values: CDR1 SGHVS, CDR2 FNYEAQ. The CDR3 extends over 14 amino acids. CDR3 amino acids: CASSRLTGNQPQHF. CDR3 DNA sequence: TGTGCCAGCAGCCGCTTGACAGGCAATCAGCCCCAGCATTTT. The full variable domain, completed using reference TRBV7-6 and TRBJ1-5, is GAGVSQSPRYKVTKRGQDVALRCDPISGHVSLYWYRQALGQGPEFLTYFNYEAQQDKSGLPNDRFSAERPEGSISTLTIQRTEQRDSAMYRCASSRLTGNQPQHFGDGTRLSIL.

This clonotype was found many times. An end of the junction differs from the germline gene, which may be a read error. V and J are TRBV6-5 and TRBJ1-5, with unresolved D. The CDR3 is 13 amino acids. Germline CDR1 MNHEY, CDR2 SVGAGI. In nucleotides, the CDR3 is TGTGCCAGCAGGGCCTACACTTATCAACCCCAGCATTTT. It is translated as CASRAYTYQPQHF.

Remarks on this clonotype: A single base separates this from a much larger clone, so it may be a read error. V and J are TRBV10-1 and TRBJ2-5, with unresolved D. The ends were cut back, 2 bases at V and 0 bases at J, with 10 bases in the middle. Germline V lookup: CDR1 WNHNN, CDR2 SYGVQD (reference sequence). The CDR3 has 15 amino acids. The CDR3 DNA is TGCGCCAGCAGTGAGCAGAAGACGAACCAAGAGACCCAGTACTTC. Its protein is CASSEQKTNQETQYF.

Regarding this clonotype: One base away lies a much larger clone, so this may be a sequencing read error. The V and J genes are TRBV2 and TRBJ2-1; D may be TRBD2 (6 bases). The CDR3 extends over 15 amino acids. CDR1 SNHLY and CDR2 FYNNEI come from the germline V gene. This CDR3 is CASSRLVNNYNERFF. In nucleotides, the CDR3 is TGTGCCAGCAGCCGACTAGTAAACAATTACAATGAGCGGTTCTTC. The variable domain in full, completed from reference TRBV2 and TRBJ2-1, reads EPEVTQTPSHQVTQMGQEVILRCVPISNHLYFYWYRQILGQKVEFLVSFYNNEISEKSEIFDDQFSVERPDGSNFTLKIRSTKLEDSAMYFCASSRLVNNYNERFFGPGTRLTVL.

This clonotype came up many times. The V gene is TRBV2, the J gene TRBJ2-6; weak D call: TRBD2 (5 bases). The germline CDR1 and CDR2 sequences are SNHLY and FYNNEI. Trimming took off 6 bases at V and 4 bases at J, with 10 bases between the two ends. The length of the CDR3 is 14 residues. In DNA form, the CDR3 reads TGTGCCAGCAGCCCAACTAGGGGGGCCAACGTCCTGACTTTC. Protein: CASSPTRGANVLTF.

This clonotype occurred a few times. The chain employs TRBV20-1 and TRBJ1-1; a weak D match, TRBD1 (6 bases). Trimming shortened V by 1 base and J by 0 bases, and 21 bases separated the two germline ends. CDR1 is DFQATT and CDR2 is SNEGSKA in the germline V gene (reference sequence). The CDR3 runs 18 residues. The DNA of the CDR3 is TGCAGTGCTAGAGCCGTGACAGGTTTTCCCCCCATGAACACTGAAGCTTTCTTT. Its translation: CSARAVTGFPPMNTEAFF.

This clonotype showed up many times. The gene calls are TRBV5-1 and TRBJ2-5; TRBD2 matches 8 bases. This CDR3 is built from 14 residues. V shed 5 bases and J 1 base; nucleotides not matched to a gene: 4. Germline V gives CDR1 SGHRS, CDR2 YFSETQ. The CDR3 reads CASSERGSQETQYF. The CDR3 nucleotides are TGCGCCAGCAGTGAGCGGGGGTCCCAAGAGACCCAGTACTTC.

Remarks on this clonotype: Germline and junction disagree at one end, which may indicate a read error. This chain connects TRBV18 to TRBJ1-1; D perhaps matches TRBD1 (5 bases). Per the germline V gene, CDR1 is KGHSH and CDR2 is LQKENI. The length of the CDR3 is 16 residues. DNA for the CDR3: TGCGCCAGCTCACCCAGTGGGGGGGGAAGGTGGACTGAAGCTTTCTTT. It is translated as CASSPSGGGRWTEAFF.

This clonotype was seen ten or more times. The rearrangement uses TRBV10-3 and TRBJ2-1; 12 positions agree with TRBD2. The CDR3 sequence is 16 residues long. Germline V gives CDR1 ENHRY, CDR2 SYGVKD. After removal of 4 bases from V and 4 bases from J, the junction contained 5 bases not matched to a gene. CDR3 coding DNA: TGTGCCATCAGTGCTAGCGGGGGGGCCTTGTACAATGAGCAGTTCTTC. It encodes CAISASGGALYNEQFF.

The CDR3 loop is CATSRDPRDTATGELFF. In DNA, the CDR3 is TGTGCCACCAGCAGAGACCCCCGGGACACCGCCACCGGGGAGCTGTTTTTT. The chain joins TRBV15 to TRBJ2-2; perhaps TRBD1 as D (6 bases). V dropped 0 bases and J dropped 4 bases, with 15 bases sitting between them. The CDR3 extends over 17 amino acids. CDR1 is LNHNV, CDR2 YYDKDF, per germline (reference sequence).

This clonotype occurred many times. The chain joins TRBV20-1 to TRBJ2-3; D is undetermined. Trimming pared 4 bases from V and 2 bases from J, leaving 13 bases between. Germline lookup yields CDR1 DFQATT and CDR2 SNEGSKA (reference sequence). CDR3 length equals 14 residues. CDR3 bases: TGCAGTGCTACCAGACCAATTACCACAGATACGCAGTATTTT. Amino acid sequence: CSATRPITTDTQYF.

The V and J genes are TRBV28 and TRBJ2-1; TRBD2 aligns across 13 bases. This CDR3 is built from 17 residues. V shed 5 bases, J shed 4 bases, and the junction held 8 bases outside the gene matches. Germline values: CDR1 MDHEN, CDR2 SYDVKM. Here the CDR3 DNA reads TGTGCCAGCAGTCCACCGGGACTAGCGGGGAAATACAATGAGCAGTTCTTC. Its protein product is CASSPPGLAGKYNEQFF.

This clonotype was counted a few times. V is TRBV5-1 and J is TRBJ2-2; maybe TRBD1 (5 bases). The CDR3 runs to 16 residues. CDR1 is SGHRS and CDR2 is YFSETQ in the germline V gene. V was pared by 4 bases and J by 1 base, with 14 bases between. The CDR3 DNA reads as TGCGCCAGCAGCGGTTCAGGGATTTTGAACACCGGGGAGCTGTTTTTT. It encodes CASSGSGILNTGELFF.

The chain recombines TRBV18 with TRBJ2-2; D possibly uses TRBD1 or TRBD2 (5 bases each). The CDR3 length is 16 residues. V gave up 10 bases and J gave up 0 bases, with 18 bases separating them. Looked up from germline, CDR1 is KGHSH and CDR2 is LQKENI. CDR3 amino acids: CATRGVLEANTGELFF. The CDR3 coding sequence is TGTGCCACCCGAGGGGTACTAGAAGCGAACACCGGGGAGCTGTTTTTT. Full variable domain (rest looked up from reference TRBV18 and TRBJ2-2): NAGVMQNPRHLVRRRGQEARLRCSPMKGHSHVYWYRQLPEEGLKFMVYLQKENIIDESGMPKERFSAEFPKEGPSILRIQQVVRGDSAAYFCATRGVLEANTGELFFGEGSRLTVL.

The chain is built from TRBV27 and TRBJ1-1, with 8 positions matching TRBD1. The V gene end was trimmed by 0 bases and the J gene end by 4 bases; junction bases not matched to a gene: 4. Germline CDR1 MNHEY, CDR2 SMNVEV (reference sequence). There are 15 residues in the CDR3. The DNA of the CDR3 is TGTGCCAGCAGTTTATCCGGACAGGGCGGCACTGAAGCTTTCTTT. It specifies CASSLSGQGGTEAFF.

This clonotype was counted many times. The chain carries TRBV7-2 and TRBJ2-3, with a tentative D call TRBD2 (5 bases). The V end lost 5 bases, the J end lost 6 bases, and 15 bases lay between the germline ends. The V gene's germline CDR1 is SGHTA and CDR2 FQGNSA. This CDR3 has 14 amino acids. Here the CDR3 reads CASSPNGPGDTQYF. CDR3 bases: TGTGCCAGCAGCCCAAACGGACCGGGGGATACGCAGTATTTT.

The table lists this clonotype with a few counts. The CDR3 coding sequence is TGTGCCAGCAGCGTAGGACCGGGACAGGGGGAGACCCAGTACTTC. It specifies CASSVGPGQGETQYF. The V gene is TRBV9, the J gene TRBJ2-5; 10 positions agree with TRBD1. CDR1 is SGDLS, CDR2 YYNGEE, per germline. The length of the CDR3 is 15 residues. V lost 0 bases to trimming and J lost 5 bases; unmatched junction nucleotides: 4.

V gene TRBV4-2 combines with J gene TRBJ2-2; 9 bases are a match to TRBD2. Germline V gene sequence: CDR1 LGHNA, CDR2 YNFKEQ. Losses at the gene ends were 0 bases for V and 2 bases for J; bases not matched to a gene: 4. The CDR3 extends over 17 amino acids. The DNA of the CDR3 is TGTGCCAGCAGCCAAGACCTAGCGGGATTTAACACCGGGGAGCTGTTTTTT. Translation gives CASSQDLAGFNTGELFF.

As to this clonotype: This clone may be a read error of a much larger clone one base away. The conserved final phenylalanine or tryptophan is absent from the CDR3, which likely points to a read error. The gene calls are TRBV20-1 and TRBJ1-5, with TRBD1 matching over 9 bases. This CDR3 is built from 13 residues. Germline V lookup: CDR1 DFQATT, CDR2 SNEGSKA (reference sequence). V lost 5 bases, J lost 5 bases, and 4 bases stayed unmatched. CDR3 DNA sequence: TGCAGTGCTTGGACAGGGGCGGATCAGCCCCAGCATTGT. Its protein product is CSAWTGADQPQHC.

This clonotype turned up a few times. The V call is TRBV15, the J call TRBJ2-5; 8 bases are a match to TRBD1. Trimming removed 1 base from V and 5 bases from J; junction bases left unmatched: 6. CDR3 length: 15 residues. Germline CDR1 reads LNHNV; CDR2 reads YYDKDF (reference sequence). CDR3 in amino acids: CATSRAPTGGETQYF. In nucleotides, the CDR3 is TGTGCCACCAGCAGAGCCCCCACAGGGGGTGAGACCCAGTACTTC.